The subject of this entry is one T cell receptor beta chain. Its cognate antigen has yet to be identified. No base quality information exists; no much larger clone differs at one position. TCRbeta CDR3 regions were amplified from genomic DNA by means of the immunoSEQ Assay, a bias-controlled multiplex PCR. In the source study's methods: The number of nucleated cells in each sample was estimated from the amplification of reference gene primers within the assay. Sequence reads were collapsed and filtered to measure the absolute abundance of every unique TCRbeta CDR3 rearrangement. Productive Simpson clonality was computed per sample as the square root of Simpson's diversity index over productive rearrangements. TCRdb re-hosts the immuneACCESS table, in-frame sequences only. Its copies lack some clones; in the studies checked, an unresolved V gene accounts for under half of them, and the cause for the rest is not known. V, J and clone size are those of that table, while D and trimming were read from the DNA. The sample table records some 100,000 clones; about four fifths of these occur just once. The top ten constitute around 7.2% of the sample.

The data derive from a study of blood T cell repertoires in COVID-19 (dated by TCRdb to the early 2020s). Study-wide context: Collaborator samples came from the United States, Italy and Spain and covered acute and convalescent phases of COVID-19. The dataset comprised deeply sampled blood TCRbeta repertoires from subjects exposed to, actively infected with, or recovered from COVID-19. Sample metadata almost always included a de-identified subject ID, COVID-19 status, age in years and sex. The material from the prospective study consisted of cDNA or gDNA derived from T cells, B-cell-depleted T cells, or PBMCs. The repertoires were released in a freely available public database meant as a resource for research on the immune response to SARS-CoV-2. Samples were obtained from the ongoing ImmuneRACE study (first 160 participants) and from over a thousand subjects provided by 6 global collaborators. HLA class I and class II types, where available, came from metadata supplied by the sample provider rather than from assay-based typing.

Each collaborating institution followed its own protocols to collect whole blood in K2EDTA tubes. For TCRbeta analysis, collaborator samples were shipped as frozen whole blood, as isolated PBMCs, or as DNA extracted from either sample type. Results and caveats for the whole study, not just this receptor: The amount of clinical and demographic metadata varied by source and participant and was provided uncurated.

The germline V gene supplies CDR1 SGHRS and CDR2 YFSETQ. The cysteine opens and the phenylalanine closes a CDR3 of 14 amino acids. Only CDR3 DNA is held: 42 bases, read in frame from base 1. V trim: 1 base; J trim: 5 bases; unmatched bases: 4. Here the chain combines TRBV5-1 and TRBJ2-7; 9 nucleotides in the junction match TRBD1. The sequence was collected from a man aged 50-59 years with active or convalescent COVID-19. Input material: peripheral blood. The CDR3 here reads CASSLRTGEDEQYF. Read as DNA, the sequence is TGCGCCAGCAGCTTGAGGACAGGGGAGGACGAGCAGTACTTC.